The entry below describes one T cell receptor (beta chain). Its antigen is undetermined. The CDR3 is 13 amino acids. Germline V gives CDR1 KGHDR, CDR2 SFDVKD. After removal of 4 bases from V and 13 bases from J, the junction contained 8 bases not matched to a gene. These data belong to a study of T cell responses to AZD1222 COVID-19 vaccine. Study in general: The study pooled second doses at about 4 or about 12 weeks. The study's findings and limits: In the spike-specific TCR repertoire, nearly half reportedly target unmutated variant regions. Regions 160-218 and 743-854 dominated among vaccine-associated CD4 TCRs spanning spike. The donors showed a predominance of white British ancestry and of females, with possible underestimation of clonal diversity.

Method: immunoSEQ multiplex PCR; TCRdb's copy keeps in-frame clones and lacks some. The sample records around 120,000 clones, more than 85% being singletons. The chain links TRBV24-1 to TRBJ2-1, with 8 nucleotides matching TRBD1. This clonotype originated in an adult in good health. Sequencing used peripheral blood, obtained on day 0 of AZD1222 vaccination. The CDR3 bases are TGTGCCACCAGTGAGTTGAGACAGGGGCCACAGTTCTTC. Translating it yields CATSELRQGPQFF.